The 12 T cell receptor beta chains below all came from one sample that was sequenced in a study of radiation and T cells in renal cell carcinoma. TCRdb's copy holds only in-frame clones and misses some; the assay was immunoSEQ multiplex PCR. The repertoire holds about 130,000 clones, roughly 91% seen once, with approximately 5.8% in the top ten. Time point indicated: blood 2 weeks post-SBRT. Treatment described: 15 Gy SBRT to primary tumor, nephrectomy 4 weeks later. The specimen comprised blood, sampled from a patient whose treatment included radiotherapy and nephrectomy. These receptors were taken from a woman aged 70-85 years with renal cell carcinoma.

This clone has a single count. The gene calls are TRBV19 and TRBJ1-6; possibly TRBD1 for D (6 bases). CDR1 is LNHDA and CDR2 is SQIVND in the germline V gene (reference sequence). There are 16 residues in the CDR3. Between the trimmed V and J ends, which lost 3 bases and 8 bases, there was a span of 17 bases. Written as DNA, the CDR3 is TGTGCCAGTAGTATGAGCGGTTGGGGGGCGGATTCACCCCTCCACTTT. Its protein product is CASSMSGWGADSPLHF.

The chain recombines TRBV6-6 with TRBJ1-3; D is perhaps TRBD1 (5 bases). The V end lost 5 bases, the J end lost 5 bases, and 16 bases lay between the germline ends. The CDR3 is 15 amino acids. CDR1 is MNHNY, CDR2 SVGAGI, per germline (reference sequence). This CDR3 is CASSNGAGARNTIYF. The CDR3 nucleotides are TGTGCCAGCAGTAATGGGGCCGGGGCTCGAAACACCATATATTTT.

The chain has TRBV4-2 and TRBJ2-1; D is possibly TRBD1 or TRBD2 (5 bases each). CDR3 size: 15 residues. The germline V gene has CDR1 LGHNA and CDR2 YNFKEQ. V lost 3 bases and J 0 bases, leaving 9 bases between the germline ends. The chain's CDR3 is CASSHPGSSYNEQFF. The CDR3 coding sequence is TGTGCCAGCAGCCACCCAGGGAGCTCCTACAATGAGCAGTTCTTC.

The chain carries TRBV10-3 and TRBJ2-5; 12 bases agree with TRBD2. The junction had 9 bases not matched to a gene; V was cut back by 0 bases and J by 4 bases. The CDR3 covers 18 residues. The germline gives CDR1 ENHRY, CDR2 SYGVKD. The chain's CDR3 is CAISESTLAGGLRETQYF. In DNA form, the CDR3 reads TGTGCCATCAGTGAGTCAACGCTAGCGGGGGGGTTGAGAGAGACCCAGTACTTC.

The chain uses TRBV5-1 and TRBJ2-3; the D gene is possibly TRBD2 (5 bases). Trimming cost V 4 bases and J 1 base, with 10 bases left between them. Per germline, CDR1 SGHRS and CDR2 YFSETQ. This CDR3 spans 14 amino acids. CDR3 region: CASSVVRGTDTQYF. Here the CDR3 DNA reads TGCGCCAGCAGCGTCGTGAGGGGCACAGATACGCAGTATTTT.

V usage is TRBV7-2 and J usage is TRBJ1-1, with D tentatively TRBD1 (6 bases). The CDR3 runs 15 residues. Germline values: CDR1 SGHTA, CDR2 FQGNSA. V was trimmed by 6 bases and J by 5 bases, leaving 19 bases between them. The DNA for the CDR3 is TGTGCCAGCAGGAGGGGGGGCAGGGAGGAAACTGAAGCTTTCTTT. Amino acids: CASRRGGREETEAFF.

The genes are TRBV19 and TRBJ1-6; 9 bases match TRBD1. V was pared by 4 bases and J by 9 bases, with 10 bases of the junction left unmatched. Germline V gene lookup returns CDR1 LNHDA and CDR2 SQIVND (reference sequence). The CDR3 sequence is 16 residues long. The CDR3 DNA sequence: TGTGCCAGTAGTACCCACAGGGGGCTGAATCGTTCACCCCTCCACTTT. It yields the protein CASSTHRGLNRSPLHF.

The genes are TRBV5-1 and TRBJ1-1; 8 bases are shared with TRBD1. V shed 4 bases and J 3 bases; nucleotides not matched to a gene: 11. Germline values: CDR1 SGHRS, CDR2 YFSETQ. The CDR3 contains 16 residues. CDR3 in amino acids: CASSVTGAPADTEAFF. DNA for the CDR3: TGCGCCAGCAGCGTGACAGGGGCCCCGGCCGACACTGAAGCTTTCTTT.

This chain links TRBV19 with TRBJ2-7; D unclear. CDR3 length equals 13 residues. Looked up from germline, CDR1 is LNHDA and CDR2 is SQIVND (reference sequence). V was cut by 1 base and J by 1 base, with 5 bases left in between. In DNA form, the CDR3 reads TGTGCCAGTAGTATAGGACAATCCTACGAGCAGTACTTC. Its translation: CASSIGQSYEQYF. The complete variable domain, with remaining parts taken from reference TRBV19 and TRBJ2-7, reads DGGITQSPKYLFRKEGQNVTLSCEQNLNHDAMYWYRQDPGQGLRLIYYSQIVNDFQKGDIAEGYSVSREKKESFPLTVTSAQKNPTAFYLCASSIGQSYEQYFGPGTRLTVT.

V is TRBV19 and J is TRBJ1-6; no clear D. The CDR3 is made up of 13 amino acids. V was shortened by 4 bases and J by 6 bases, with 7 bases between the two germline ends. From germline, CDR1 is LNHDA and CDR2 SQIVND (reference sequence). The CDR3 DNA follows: TGTGCCAGTAGTAGTGATAGTAATTCACCCCTCCACTTT. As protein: CASSSDSNSPLHF.

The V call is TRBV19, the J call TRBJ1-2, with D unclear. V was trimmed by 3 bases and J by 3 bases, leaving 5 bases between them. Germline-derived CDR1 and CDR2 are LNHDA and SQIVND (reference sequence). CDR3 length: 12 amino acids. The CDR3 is CASSIGDYGYTF. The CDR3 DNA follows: TGTGCCAGTAGTATTGGGGACTATGGCTACACCTTC.

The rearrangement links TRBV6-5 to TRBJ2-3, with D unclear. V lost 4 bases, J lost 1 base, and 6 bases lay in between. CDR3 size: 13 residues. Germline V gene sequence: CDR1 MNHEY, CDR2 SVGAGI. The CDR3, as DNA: TGTGCCAGCAGTTCCGACCGCACAGATACGCAGTATTTT. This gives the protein CASSSDRTDTQYF.